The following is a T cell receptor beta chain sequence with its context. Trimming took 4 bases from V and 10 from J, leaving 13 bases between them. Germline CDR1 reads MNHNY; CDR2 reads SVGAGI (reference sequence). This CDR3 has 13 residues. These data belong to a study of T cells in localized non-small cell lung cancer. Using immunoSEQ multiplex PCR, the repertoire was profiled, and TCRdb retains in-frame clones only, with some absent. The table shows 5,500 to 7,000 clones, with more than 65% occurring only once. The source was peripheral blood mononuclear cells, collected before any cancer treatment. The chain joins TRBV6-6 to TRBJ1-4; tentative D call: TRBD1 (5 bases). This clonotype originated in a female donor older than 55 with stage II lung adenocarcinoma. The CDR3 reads CASSLALGGKLFF. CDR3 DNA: TGTGCCAGCAGTTTGGCCCTGGGGGGAAAACTGTTTTTT.